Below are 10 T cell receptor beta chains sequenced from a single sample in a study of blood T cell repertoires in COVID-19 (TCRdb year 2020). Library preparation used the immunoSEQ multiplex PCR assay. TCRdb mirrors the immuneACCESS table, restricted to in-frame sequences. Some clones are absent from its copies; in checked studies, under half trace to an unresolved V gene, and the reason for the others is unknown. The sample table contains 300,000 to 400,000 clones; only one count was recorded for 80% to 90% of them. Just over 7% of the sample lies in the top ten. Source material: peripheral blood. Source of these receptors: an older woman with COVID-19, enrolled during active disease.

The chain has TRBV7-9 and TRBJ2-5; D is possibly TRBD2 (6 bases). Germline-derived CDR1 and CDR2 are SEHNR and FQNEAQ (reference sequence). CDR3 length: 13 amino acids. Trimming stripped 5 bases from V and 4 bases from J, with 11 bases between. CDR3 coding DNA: TGTGCCAGCAGCGCGGTCGGGGGAGAGACCCAGTACTTC. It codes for CASSAVGGETQYF.

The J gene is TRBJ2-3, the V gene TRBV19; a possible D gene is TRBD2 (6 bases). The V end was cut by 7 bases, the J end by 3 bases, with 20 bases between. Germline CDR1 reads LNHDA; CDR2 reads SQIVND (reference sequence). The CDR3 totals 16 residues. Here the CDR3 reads CASKEGRGPQTDTQYF. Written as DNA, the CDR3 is TGTGCCAGTAAGGAGGGGCGGGGACCCCAGACAGATACGCAGTATTTT.

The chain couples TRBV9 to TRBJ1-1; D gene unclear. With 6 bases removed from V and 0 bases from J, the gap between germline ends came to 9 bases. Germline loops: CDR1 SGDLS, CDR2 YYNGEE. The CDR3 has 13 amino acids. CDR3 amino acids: CASTRSMNTEAFF. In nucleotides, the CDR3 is TGTGCCAGCACCCGTAGCATGAACACTGAAGCTTTCTTT.

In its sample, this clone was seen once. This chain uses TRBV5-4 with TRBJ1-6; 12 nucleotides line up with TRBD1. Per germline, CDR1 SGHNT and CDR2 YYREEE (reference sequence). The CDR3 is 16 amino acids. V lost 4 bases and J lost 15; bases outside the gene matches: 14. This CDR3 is CASSDGTGTGGWLLHF. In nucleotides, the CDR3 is TGTGCCAGCAGCGATGGTACCGGGACAGGGGGCTGGCTCCTCCACTTT. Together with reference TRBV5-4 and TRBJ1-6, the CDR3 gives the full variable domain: ETGVTQSPTHLIKTRGQQVTLRCSSQSGHNTVSWYQQALGQGPQFIFQYYREEENGRGNFPPRFSGLQFPNYSSELNVNALELDDSALYLCASSDGTGTGGWLLHFGNGTRLTVT.

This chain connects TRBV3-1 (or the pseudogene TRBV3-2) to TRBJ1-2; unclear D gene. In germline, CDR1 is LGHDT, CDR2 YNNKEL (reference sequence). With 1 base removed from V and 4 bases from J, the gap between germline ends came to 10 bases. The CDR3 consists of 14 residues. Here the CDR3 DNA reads TGTGCCAGCAGCCAAGTGAGGGCCGCCTATGGCTACACCTTC. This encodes CASSQVRAAYGYTF.

The CDR3 spells CASTSAGHTGELFF. The CDR3 DNA follows: TGTGCCAGCACTTCAGCGGGTCACACCGGGGAGCTGTTTTTT. The chain combines TRBV19 with TRBJ2-2, with D possibly TRBD2 on 6 matching bases. The length of the CDR3 is 14 residues. Trimming cost V 9 bases and J 3 bases, with 14 bases left between them. Germline CDR1 reads LNHDA; CDR2 reads SQIVND (reference sequence). The full variable domain, its missing parts supplied by reference TRBV19 and TRBJ2-2, is DGGITQSPKYLFRKEGQNVTLSCEQNLNHDAMYWYRQDPGQGLRLIYYSQIVNDFQKGDIAEGYSVSREKKESFPLTVTSAQKNPTAFYLCASTSAGHTGELFFGEGSRLTVL.

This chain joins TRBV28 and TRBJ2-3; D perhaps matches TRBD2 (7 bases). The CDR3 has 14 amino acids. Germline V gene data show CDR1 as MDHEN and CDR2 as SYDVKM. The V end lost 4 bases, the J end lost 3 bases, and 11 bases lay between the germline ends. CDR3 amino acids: CASSWGGGTDTQYF. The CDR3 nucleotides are TGTGCCAGCAGTTGGGGGGGCGGGACAGATACGCAGTATTTT.

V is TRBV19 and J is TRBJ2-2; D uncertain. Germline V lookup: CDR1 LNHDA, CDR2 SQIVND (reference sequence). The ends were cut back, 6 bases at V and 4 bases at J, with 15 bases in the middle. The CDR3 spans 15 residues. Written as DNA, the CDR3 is TGTGCCAGTAGCGGCGTTTTGTCGGGCACCGGGGAGCTGTTTTTT. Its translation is CASSGVLSGTGELFF.

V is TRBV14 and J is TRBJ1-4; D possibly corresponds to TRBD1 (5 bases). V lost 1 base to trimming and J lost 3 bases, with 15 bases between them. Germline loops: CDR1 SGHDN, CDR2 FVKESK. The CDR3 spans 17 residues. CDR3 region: CASSQVGGWEPNEKLFF. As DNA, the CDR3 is TGTGCCAGCAGCCAAGTGGGGGGGTGGGAACCTAATGAAAAACTGTTTTTT.

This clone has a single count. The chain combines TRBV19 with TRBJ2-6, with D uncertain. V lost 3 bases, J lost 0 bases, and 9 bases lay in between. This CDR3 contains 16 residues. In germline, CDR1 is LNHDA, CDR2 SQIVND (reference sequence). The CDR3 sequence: CASSIEVFSGANVLTF. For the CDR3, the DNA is TGTGCCAGTAGTATTGAGGTCTTCTCTGGGGCCAACGTCCTGACTTTC.